A selection of T cell receptor delta chains follows, all from one sample in a study of Vδ1+ human thymocytes. TCRdb fed the multiplex PCR reads into CATT to redo clone calling. The sample comprises 70,000 or so delta-chain clones, around 35% of which are singletons, and about 0.24% rests with the top ten. The source material was Vdelta1+ gamma-delta thymocytes from the thymus. The source of these receptors is a boy in the first two years of life who had congenital heart surgery. CDR3s include the opening cysteine and the closing phenylalanine or tryptophan. D genes are given only for firm matches. Clone size is given for some rows only: seen once, a few or many times, or a class if the clone is expanded.

v_call	d_call	clone_size	j_call	cdr3_nt	cdr3_aa
TRDV1	TRDD3	.	TRDJ1	TGTGCTCTTGGGGAACTCCCCCCGGGCTCTGGGGGACCCGACACCGATAAACTCATCTTT	CALGELPPGSGGPDTDKLIF
TRDV1	TRDD2	.	TRDJ1	TGTGCTCTTGGGGACTTCCTACGTAGTGGGGGCCTCCTTTACACCGATAAACTCATCTTT	CALGDFLRSGGLLYTDKLIF
TRDV1	TRDD3	.	TRDJ1	TGTGCTCTTGGCGGATCCCGTACTGGGGGATACGACCGACGGGGGACCGATAAACTCATCTTT	CALGGSRTGGYDRRGTDKLIF
TRDV1	TRDD2	.	TRDJ1	TGTGCTCTTGGGGAGGACGCCCTTCCTCCCCGTCCCCCGAAGGCCGATAAACTCATCTTT	CALGEDALPPRPPKADKLIF
TRDV1	.	once	TRDJ1	TGTGCTCTTGGGCGAATTTTTCCTACCCTTACTGGGGGGTACGGTGGAACCGATAAACTCATCTTT	CALGRIFPTLTGGYGGTDKLIF
TRDV1	.	.	TRDJ1	TGTGCTCTTGGGGCCTCCTTGCTACCTGCTCCCCGCCGGCTAGGGTACACCGATAAACTCATCTTT	CALGASLLPAPRRLGYTDKLIF
TRDV1	.	.	TRDJ1	TGTGCTCTTGGAGGCGGGCCTACCTTTTACACCGATAAACTCATCTTT	CALGGGPTFYTDKLIF
TRDV1	.	.	TRDJ1	TGTGCTCTTGGGGAGCCGACTCTCGGGCCTTCCTACGTACTGGGGGATGCTAAACTCATCTTT	CALGEPTLGPSYVLGDAKLIF
TRDV1	.	few	TRDJ1	TGTGCTCTTGGGGAACTAGAAGGGACCGATAAACTCATCTTT	CALGELEGTDKLIF
TRDV1	.	.	TRDJ1	TGTGCTCTTGGGGCCACCACTTCCGGGATGGGGAAATACGTGGGTGGAACCGATAAACTCATCTTT	CALGATTSGMGKYVGGTDKLIF
TRDV1	.	.	TRDJ1	TGTGCTCTTGGGGAACGACCGTCCTTCCTACGGAATATGGACTGGGGGTCGGCGCGTAACATTAAACTCATCTTT	CALGERPSFLRNMDWGSARNIKLIF
TRDV1	TRDD3	.	TRDJ1	TGTGCTCTTGGGGAACCCGGCCACGTTGGGTGGGGGATACAGAGAGTAACCGATAAACTCATCTTT	CALGEPGHVGWGIQRVTDKLIF
TRDV1	TRDD3	.	TRDJ1	TGTGCTCTTGGGGACTCCCCACCGCCTCCGGGCCTGGGGGATAACGATAAACTCATCTTT	CALGDSPPPPGLGDNDKLIF
TRDV1	TRDD3	.	TRDJ1	TGTGCTCTTGAGGAACTAGGCCCCGTACTGGGGGTTCCGTACACCGATAAACTCATCTTT	CALEELGPVLGVPYTDKLIF
TRDV1	TRDD3	few	TRDJ1	TGTGCTCTTGGGGAACTTTACGGGATACTAGCCGATAAACTCATCTTT	CALGELYGILADKLIF
TRDV1	TRDD3	once	TRDJ1	TGTGCTGTTGGGGTCCTCCCTTTTTGGGGGATACGGGAGGTTTACACCGATAAACTCATCTTT	CAVGVLPFWGIREVYTDKLIF
TRDV1	TRDD3	.	TRDJ1	TGTGCTCTTGGGGAACTCCGTAGTACTGGGGGATACGATAAACTCATCTTT	CALGELRSTGGYDKLIF
TRDV1	TRDD3	few	TRDJ1	TGTGCTCTTGGGGAGCCGCCCTCACATGGGGAGCTGTACTGGGGGATACGGGACACCGATAAACTCATCTTT	CALGEPPSHGELYWGIRDTDKLIF
TRDV3	.	few	TRDJ1	TGTGCCTTTCCTTGCGGCGAGGTTCCCGTCCCGAACACCGATAAACTCATCTTT	CAFPCGEVPVPNTDKLIF
TRDV1	TRDD3	.	TRDJ1	TGTGCTCTTGGGGCCACACATTGTATGAGGACTGGGGTTCGGACCGATAAACTCATCTTT	CALGATHCMRTGVRTDKLIF
TRDV1	TRDD3	.	TRDJ1	TGTGCTCTTGGGGTCCCGACTGGGGCCACCTTTCGGGCCACCGATAAACTCATCTTT	CALGVPTGATFRATDKLIF
TRDV1	TRDD2	.	TRDJ1	TGTGCTCTTGGGGAACTACGAACCTTTCCTACGAAGGGCAGGAGTCGTAAACTCATCTTT	CALGELRTFPTKGRSRKLIF
TRDV1	TRDD3	.	TRDJ1	TGTGCTCTTGGGGAACGTTCCCTTCCTAAAGGTTCCTATGGGGGATACTCCATCTACACCGATAAACTCATCTTT	CALGERSLPKGSYGGYSIYTDKLIF